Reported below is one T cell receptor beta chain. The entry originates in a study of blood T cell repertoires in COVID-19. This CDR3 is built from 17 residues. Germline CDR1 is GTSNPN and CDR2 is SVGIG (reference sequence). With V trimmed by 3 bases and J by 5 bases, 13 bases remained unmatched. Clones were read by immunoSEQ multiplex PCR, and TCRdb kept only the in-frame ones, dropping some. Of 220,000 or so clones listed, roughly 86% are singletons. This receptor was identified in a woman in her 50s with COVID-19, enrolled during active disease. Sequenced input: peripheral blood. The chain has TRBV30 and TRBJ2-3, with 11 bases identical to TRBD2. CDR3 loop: CAWSGVAGGRRIDTQYF. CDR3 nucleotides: TGTGCCTGGAGCGGGGTAGCGGGGGGGAGGCGGATAGATACGCAGTATTTT.